This T cell receptor beta chain stems from a study of CD8+ T cells in alopecia areata. Looking at the study overall: Tofacitinib therapy took 6 to 18 months; 6 months off drug came after. Study findings and constraints: Higher clonality than in normal scalp was seen in lesional scalp, especially alopecia totalis/universalis.

CDR3 length equals 14 residues. V was pared by 5 bases and J by 4 bases, with 6 bases of the junction left unmatched. Germline V CDR1 and CDR2: SEHNR, FQNEAQ (reference sequence). As for this clone: Its antigen is unidentified.

RNA was isolated and reverse transcribed to cDNA, the sequencing template. Clones were read by immunoSEQ multiplex PCR, and TCRdb kept only the in-frame ones, dropping some. The table lists some 170,000 clones, approximately 52% of them singletons. Regarding treatment: oral pan-JAK inhibitor, 5-10 mg twice daily. Sorted out of PBMCs were CD4+ T cells and CD8+ T cells. This TCR was recovered from a human donor with alopecia areata. The chain links TRBV7-9 to TRBJ2-5, with TRBD2 matching 8 bases. Source: CD4+ T cells sorted from blood, taken between weeks 55 and 70, from a patient treated with tofacitinib. The CDR3 DNA reads TGTGCCAGCAGCCTTAGCGGGGCAGCAGAGACCCAGTACTTC. It codes for CASSLSGAAETQYF.